These T cell receptor beta chains were read from a single sample in a study of identical twins. TCRdb passed the 5' RACE reads through MiXCR, listing each CDR3 protein once. Of about 520,000 distinct CDR3 sequences in the sample, 22% were seen once. Another study also made use of these data, one on T cells expressing NK-cell markers.

What was sequenced was CD4+ T cells sorted from blood. All receptors derive from a woman aged 18-29 years in good health. Both conserved end residues are part of each CDR3. The order of the fields is CDR3 protein, CDR3 DNA, clone size, D gene, J gene, V gene. A D gene is named only where the DNA matches it firmly. Some rows mark clone size as missing; the rest say once, few, many or name a class of expanded clone.

CDR3 protein: CASSLLAGVGNEQFF
CDR3 DNA: TGTGCCAGCAGTCTGTTAGCGGGAGTAGGAAATGAGCAGTTCTTC
clone size: many
D gene: TRBD2
J gene: TRBJ2-1
V gene: TRBV12-3/TRBV12-4

CDR3 protein: CASSPHGSRGYTF
CDR3 DNA: TGTGCCAGCAGCCCACACGGGAGTCGGGGCTACACCTTC
clone size: few
D gene: .
J gene: TRBJ1-2
V gene: TRBV12-3/TRBV12-4

CDR3 protein: CASSQGSAGGSYEQYF
CDR3 DNA: TGTGCCAGCAGCCAGGGATCCGCGGGGGGCTCCTACGAGCAGTACTTC
clone size: few
D gene: TRBD2
J gene: TRBJ2-7
V gene: TRBV3-1

CDR3 protein: CSAPGRRETQYF
CDR3 DNA: TGCAGTGCTCCTGGCCGAAGGGAGACCCAGTACTTC
clone size: .
D gene: .
J gene: TRBJ2-5
V gene: TRBV20-1

CDR3 protein: CASSFAFQNTEAFF
CDR3 DNA: TGTGCCAGCAGCTTTGCATTCCAGAACACTGAAGCTTTCTTT
clone size: .
D gene: .
J gene: TRBJ1-1
V gene: TRBV7-2

CDR3 protein: CASSTGTGDEQFF
CDR3 DNA: TGTGCCAGTAGTACAGGCACCGGCGATGAGCAGTTCTTC
clone size: .
D gene: .
J gene: TRBJ2-1
V gene: TRBV19

CDR3 protein: CSANFLAGGNNEQFF
CDR3 DNA: TGCAGTGCAAACTTTCTAGCGGGAGGGAACAATGAGCAGTTCTTC
clone size: many
D gene: TRBD2
J gene: TRBJ2-1
V gene: TRBV20-1

CDR3 protein: CASSLIRGYGYTF
CDR3 DNA: TGCGCCAGCAGCTTGATACGGGGCTATGGCTACACCTTC
clone size: few
D gene: .
J gene: TRBJ1-2
V gene: TRBV5-1

CDR3 protein: CASSVDRGYWSAQYF
CDR3 DNA: TGCGCCAGCAGTGTGGACAGGGGGTACTGGTCGGCCCAGTACTTC
clone size: .
D gene: TRBD1
J gene: TRBJ2-5
V gene: TRBV10-2

CDR3 protein: CASSYAGKTEQFF
CDR3 DNA: TGTGCCAGCAGTTACGCCGGAAAGACTGAGCAGTTCTTC
clone size: few
D gene: .
J gene: TRBJ2-1
V gene: TRBV6-2/TRBV6-3

CDR3 protein: CSATAKNIQYF
CDR3 DNA: TGCAGTGCGACCGCCAAAAACATTCAGTACTTC
clone size: few
D gene: .
J gene: TRBJ2-4
V gene: TRBV20-1

CDR3 protein: CASRRNLAGAPNEQFF
CDR3 DNA: TGTGCCAGCAGGCGCAATTTAGCGGGAGCGCCTAATGAGCAGTTCTTC
clone size: .
D gene: TRBD2
J gene: TRBJ2-1
V gene: TRBV6-1

CDR3 protein: CASSFLRLRAGAGYTQYF
CDR3 DNA: TGTGCCAGCAGTTTCCTTAGGCTTCGAGCGGGGGCGGGATATACGCAGTATTTT
clone size: .
D gene: TRBD2
J gene: TRBJ2-3
V gene: TRBV12-3/TRBV12-4

CDR3 protein: CASSYRPSPGTDTQYF
CDR3 DNA: TGTGCCAGCAGTTACCGCCCGTCCCCCGGCACAGATACGCAGTATTTT
clone size: .
D gene: .
J gene: TRBJ2-3
V gene: TRBV6-5

CDR3 protein: CATSDFRGEAFF
CDR3 DNA: TGTGCCACCAGTGATTTTAGGGGGGAAGCTTTCTTT
clone size: .
D gene: .
J gene: TRBJ1-1
V gene: TRBV24-1

CDR3 protein: CASKLHGTTYEQYF
CDR3 DNA: TGTGCCAGCAAACTCCACGGGACTACCTACGAGCAGTACTTC
clone size: few
D gene: TRBD2
J gene: TRBJ2-7
V gene: TRBV7-2

CDR3 protein: CSAVFSSYNEQFF
CDR3 DNA: TGCAGTGCCGTCTTCAGCTCCTACAATGAGCAGTTCTTC
clone size: few
D gene: .
J gene: TRBJ2-1
V gene: TRBV20-1

CDR3 protein: CASSRTTSGGRNEQYF
CDR3 DNA: TGTGCCAGCAGCCGCACGACTAGCGGGGGACGGAACGAGCAGTACTTC
clone size: .
D gene: TRBD2
J gene: TRBJ2-7
V gene: TRBV6-1

CDR3 protein: CASTTDRDRHYNEQFF
CDR3 DNA: TGTGCCAGCACTACAGACCGGGACCGACACTACAATGAGCAGTTCTTC
clone size: .
D gene: .
J gene: TRBJ2-1
V gene: TRBV7-9

CDR3 protein: CSARDLGRGIAEAFF
CDR3 DNA: TGCAGTGCTAGAGATCTAGGCAGGGGAATCGCTGAAGCTTTCTTT
clone size: .
D gene: .
J gene: TRBJ1-1
V gene: TRBV20-1

CDR3 protein: CASSVGAGGMNTGELFF
CDR3 DNA: TGTGCCAGCAGCGTCGGCGCGGGGGGGATGAACACCGGGGAGCTGTTTTTT
clone size: few
D gene: TRBD2
J gene: TRBJ2-2
V gene: TRBV9

CDR3 protein: CASSLVGRAYEQYF
CDR3 DNA: TGCGCCAGCAGCTTGGTAGGGAGAGCCTACGAGCAGTACTTC
clone size: many
D gene: .
J gene: TRBJ2-7
V gene: TRBV5-1

CDR3 protein: CASSLNRGLEQYF
CDR3 DNA: TGTGCCAGCAGTTTAAACAGGGGGCTCGAGCAGTACTTC
clone size: few
D gene: TRBD1
J gene: TRBJ2-7
V gene: TRBV12-3/TRBV12-4

CDR3 protein: CASSLNRVEGYTF
CDR3 DNA: TGTGCCAGCAGCCTAAACAGGGTTGAGGGCTACACCTTC
clone size: .
D gene: .
J gene: TRBJ1-2
V gene: TRBV6-1

CDR3 protein: CASSQDRGAVGYTF
CDR3 DNA: TGCGCCAGCAGCCAAGATCGGGGGGCGGTTGGCTACACCTTC
clone size: .
D gene: .
J gene: TRBJ1-2
V gene: TRBV4-1

CDR3 protein: CASSDRANQPQHF
CDR3 DNA: TGCGCCAGCAGTGACAGGGCGAATCAGCCCCAGCATTTT
clone size: few
D gene: .
J gene: TRBJ1-5
V gene: TRBV10-2

CDR3 protein: CASSFMDRLNTGELFF
CDR3 DNA: TGTGCCAGCAGTTTCATGGACAGGTTGAACACCGGGGAGCTGTTTTTT
clone size: .
D gene: TRBD1
J gene: TRBJ2-2
V gene: TRBV6-5

CDR3 protein: CSARASGAEYF
CDR3 DNA: TGCAGTGCTAGAGCATCAGGGGCCGAGTACTTC
clone size: few
D gene: .
J gene: TRBJ2-4
V gene: TRBV20-1

CDR3 protein: CSATRRARGADTQYF
CDR3 DNA: TGCAGTGCTACCAGACGAGCAAGAGGAGCAGATACGCAGTATTTT
clone size: .
D gene: .
J gene: TRBJ2-3
V gene: TRBV20-1

CDR3 protein: CASPLRSNYGYTF
CDR3 DNA: TGTGCCAGCCCACTTCGATCCAACTATGGCTACACCTTC
clone size: .
D gene: .
J gene: TRBJ1-2
V gene: TRBV12-3/TRBV12-4

CDR3 protein: CASPPRGRDTQYF
CDR3 DNA: TGTGCCAGCCCCCCACGGGGTCGCGATACGCAGTATTTT
clone size: .
D gene: .
J gene: TRBJ2-3
V gene: TRBV2

CDR3 protein: CASSQDLGRGGAEQFF
CDR3 DNA: TGCGCCAGCAGCCAAGATCTTGGCAGGGGCGGCGCTGAGCAGTTCTTC
clone size: .
D gene: .
J gene: TRBJ2-1
V gene: TRBV4-3

CDR3 protein: CASGLVRRGNTGELFF
CDR3 DNA: TGTGCTAGTGGTTTGGTACGGCGGGGGAACACCGGGGAGCTGTTTTTT
clone size: .
D gene: .
J gene: TRBJ2-2
V gene: TRBV12-5